This is a list of T cell receptor beta chains from one sample in a study of blood T cell repertoires in COVID-19. Clones were sequenced by immunoSEQ multiplex PCR, and TCRdb holds only the in-frame ones, with some missing. The sample holds about 49,000 clones, approximately 85% seen once. Sequenced input: peripheral blood. The receptor source for this set is a human donor in a cohort sampled during active COVID-19. The CDR3 runs from the conserved cysteine through the conserved F or W. The D gene is left open where the match is weak. A clone size is listed for some rows: how often the clone was seen (once, few, many), or a class if it is expanded.

v_call: TRBV7-9; j_call: TRBJ1-4; d_call: .; clone_size: many; cdr3_nt: TGTGCCAGCCAGGGGAGATCGGAAGAAAAACTGTTTTTT; cdr3_aa: CASQGRSEEKLFF
v_call: TRBV18; j_call: TRBJ2-3; d_call: TRBD2; clone_size: .; cdr3_nt: TGTGCCAGCTCAGGACGTGGCGGACTAGCGGGCACAGATACGCAGTATTTT; cdr3_aa: CASSGRGGLAGTDTQYF
v_call: TRBV7-8; j_call: TRBJ1-3; d_call: TRBD1; clone_size: .; cdr3_nt: TGTGCCAGCAGCTTAGGGTGGGCCAGGGGGCTCCCTGGAAACACCATATATTTT; cdr3_aa: CASSLGWARGLPGNTIYF
v_call: TRBV6-1; j_call: TRBJ2-7; d_call: .; clone_size: .; cdr3_nt: TGTGCCAGCAGTGAAGGTTGGCAGAAGACTTACGAGCAGTACTTC; cdr3_aa: CASSEGWQKTYEQYF
v_call: TRBV7-3; j_call: TRBJ2-1; d_call: TRBD2; clone_size: .; cdr3_nt: TGTGCCAGCAGCCTGGGACTAGCTTCCAGTGAGCAGTTCTTC; cdr3_aa: CASSLGLASSEQFF
v_call: TRBV5-8; j_call: TRBJ2-1; d_call: TRBD1; clone_size: .; cdr3_nt: TGTGCCAGCAGCTGGGACAGGGGCAATGAGCAGTTCTTC; cdr3_aa: CASSWDRGNEQFF
v_call: TRBV18; j_call: TRBJ2-1; d_call: TRBD2; clone_size: few; cdr3_nt: TGTGCCAGCTCACCGCCACTAGCGGGAGTCTATAAGCAGTTCTTC; cdr3_aa: CASSPPLAGVYKQFF
v_call: TRBV5-1; j_call: TRBJ2-1; d_call: .; clone_size: .; cdr3_nt: TGCGCCAGCAGCTGGCTTCTTTGGTCCTACAATGAGCAGTTCTTC; cdr3_aa: CASSWLLWSYNEQFF
v_call: TRBV7-9; j_call: TRBJ1-2; d_call: .; clone_size: .; cdr3_nt: TGTGCCAGCAGCGTTGGACAGAGCGGCTACACCTTC; cdr3_aa: CASSVGQSGYTF
v_call: TRBV20-1; j_call: TRBJ2-1; d_call: .; clone_size: .; cdr3_nt: TGCAGTGCTAGTGGGTGGCGGAACAATGAGCAGTTCTTC; cdr3_aa: CSASGWRNNEQFF
v_call: TRBV30; j_call: TRBJ1-1; d_call: .; clone_size: many; cdr3_nt: TGTGCCTGGAGTGGACAAGCAAACACTGAAGCTTTCTTT; cdr3_aa: CAWSGQANTEAFF
v_call: TRBV5-1; j_call: TRBJ2-2; d_call: TRBD1; clone_size: .; cdr3_nt: TGCGCCAGCAGGACCGGGACAGGGGGCACCGGGGAGCTGTTTTTT; cdr3_aa: CASRTGTGGTGELFF
v_call: TRBV7-9; j_call: TRBJ2-1; d_call: TRBD2; clone_size: .; cdr3_nt: TGTGCCAGCAGCGTGGGTACAAGCGGGAGTTCTAATGAGCAGTTCTTC; cdr3_aa: CASSVGTSGSSNEQFF
v_call: TRBV5-1; j_call: TRBJ1-4; d_call: TRBD1; clone_size: .; cdr3_nt: TGCGCCAGCAGCTTATACCCGGGACAGATCGAAAAACTGTTTTTT; cdr3_aa: CASSLYPGQIEKLFF
v_call: TRBV28; j_call: TRBJ1-2; d_call: TRBD1; clone_size: .; cdr3_nt: TGTGCCAGCAGTTCCTCCGGACAGGTCGGCGGCTACACCTTC; cdr3_aa: CASSSSGQVGGYTF
v_call: TRBV6-1; j_call: TRBJ2-2; d_call: TRBD2; clone_size: once; cdr3_nt: TGTGCCAGCAGTGAACTAGCGGGAGGGGGCACCGGGGAGCTGTTTTTT; cdr3_aa: CASSELAGGGTGELFF
v_call: TRBV3-1/TRBV3-2; j_call: TRBJ2-3; d_call: TRBD2; clone_size: few; cdr3_nt: TGTGCCAGCAGCCAACGACGAGGGACTAGCGGTACAGATACGCAGTATTTT; cdr3_aa: CASSQRRGTSGTDTQYF
v_call: TRBV3-1/TRBV3-2; j_call: TRBJ2-2; d_call: TRBD2; clone_size: .; cdr3_nt: TGTGCCAGCAGCCGTGGACTAGCGGGAGATGTCGGGGAGCTGTTTTTT; cdr3_aa: CASSRGLAGDVGELFF
v_call: TRBV10-1; j_call: TRBJ2-7; d_call: .; clone_size: .; cdr3_nt: TGCGCCAGCAGTGTTGACACCTCCTACGAGCAGTGCTTC; cdr3_aa: CASSVDTSYEQCF
v_call: TRBV3-1/TRBV3-2; j_call: TRBJ2-7; d_call: TRBD2; clone_size: medium-sized; cdr3_nt: TGTGCCAGCAGCCAGATCTCTAGCGGGGGGACCATGGGGCAGTACTTC; cdr3_aa: CASSQISSGGTMGQYF
v_call: TRBV12-3/TRBV12-4; j_call: TRBJ2-3; d_call: TRBD2; clone_size: .; cdr3_nt: TGTGCCACGGGGGGAGGCACAGATACGCAGTATTTT; cdr3_aa: CATGGGTDTQYF
v_call: TRBV5-1; j_call: TRBJ2-5; d_call: TRBD2; clone_size: .; cdr3_nt: TGCGCCAGCAGCTTGGGTGGTAGCGGGGGGCCAGAGACCCAGTACTTC; cdr3_aa: CASSLGGSGGPETQYF
v_call: TRBV7-3; j_call: TRBJ2-1; d_call: TRBD1; clone_size: .; cdr3_nt: TGTGCCAGCAGCTTATCCGGGGACAGGGGGCGGCGTGGAGAGCAGTTCTTC; cdr3_aa: CASSLSGDRGRRGEQFF
v_call: TRBV28; j_call: TRBJ2-4; d_call: TRBD2; clone_size: .; cdr3_nt: TGTGCCAGCAGTGGAGGGACTAGCGGAGGGACATCTAAAAACATTCAGTACTTC; cdr3_aa: CASSGGTSGGTSKNIQYF
v_call: TRBV18; j_call: TRBJ2-7; d_call: TRBD1; clone_size: .; cdr3_nt: TGTGCCAGCTCAGCTCCGGGACAGGGGGTCTACGAGCAGTACTTC; cdr3_aa: CASSAPGQGVYEQYF
v_call: TRBV7-9; j_call: TRBJ2-1; d_call: TRBD1; clone_size: .; cdr3_nt: TGTGCCAGCAGCCCTACCCCCGTAACAGGGGGCACCTACAATGAGCAGTTCTTC; cdr3_aa: CASSPTPVTGGTYNEQFF
v_call: TRBV2; j_call: TRBJ1-3; d_call: TRBD1; clone_size: .; cdr3_nt: TGTGCCAGCTCCACAGGGGGCGGTGGAAACACCATATATTTT; cdr3_aa: CASSTGGGGNTIYF
v_call: TRBV9; j_call: TRBJ2-1; d_call: TRBD2; clone_size: .; cdr3_nt: TGTGCCAGCAGCGGCGGGACTAGCGGGAGAGATGAGCAGTTCTTC; cdr3_aa: CASSGGTSGRDEQFF
v_call: TRBV27; j_call: TRBJ2-1; d_call: TRBD2; clone_size: .; cdr3_nt: TGTGCCAGCAGTTTATCGGGGACTAGCGGGGGGTACAATGAGCAGTTCTTC; cdr3_aa: CASSLSGTSGGYNEQFF
v_call: TRBV6-6; j_call: TRBJ1-4; d_call: TRBD1; clone_size: .; cdr3_nt: TGTGCCAGCAGTCCCGACTGGACAGGGTTCCGTTGGGAAAAACTGTTTTTT; cdr3_aa: CASSPDWTGFRWEKLFF
v_call: TRBV28; j_call: TRBJ1-1; d_call: .; clone_size: .; cdr3_nt: TGTGCCGGCAGCCGGCAGGTTGCGAGCACTGAAGCTTTCTTT; cdr3_aa: CAGSRQVASTEAFF
v_call: TRBV6-5; j_call: TRBJ1-1; d_call: TRBD1; clone_size: .; cdr3_nt: TGTGCCAGCAGTTTACAGGGGGTGGGCACTGAAGCTTTCTTT; cdr3_aa: CASSLQGVGTEAFF